These T cell receptor beta chains were read from a single sample in a study of T cells in Graves' hyperthyroidism and ophthalmopathy. MiXCR, run by TCRdb on the multiplex PCR reads, gives a single entry per CDR3 protein. This table holds hundreds of thousands of distinct CDR3 sequences, around 42% found once. Sequenced sample: peripheral blood or thyroid tissue (not recorded which). The receptors shown here come from a woman aged 18-30 years with Graves' hyperthyroidism. CDR3s include the opening cysteine and the closing phenylalanine or tryptophan. A D gene is named only where the DNA matches it firmly. Size is stated for part of the rows, as once, few or many counts, or as a class when the clone is expanded.

TRBV7-9,TRBD1,many,TRBJ1-2,TGTGCCAGCAGCACCGACAGGGGTTATGGCTACACCTTC,CASSTDRGYGYTF
TRBV25-1,.,.,TRBJ1-1,TGTGCCAGCAGCCAAGCTGCAGGGCGAACTGAAGCTTTCTTT,CASSQAAGRTEAFF
TRBV10-3,TRBD1,.,TRBJ1-4,TGTGCCATCAGTGAAGTTCAGGGGGATGAAAAACTGTTTTTT,CAISEVQGDEKLFF
TRBV4-3,TRBD2,.,TRBJ2-5,TGCGCCAGCAGCCAAGGCCCGGGGGGGCCAAGGGAGACCCAGTACTTC,CASSQGPGGPRETQYF
TRBV7-9,.,many,TRBJ2-7,TGTGCCAGCAGCTTAGCGGCGGACGCCTTGAGGTACGAGCAGTACTTC,CASSLAADALRYEQYF
TRBV5-1,.,many,TRBJ1-1,TGCGCCAGCAGCTTGGCAGGACAACTGAACACTGAAGCTTTCTTT,CASSLAGQLNTEAFF
TRBV10-2,TRBD2,.,TRBJ2-7,TGCGCCAGCAGTGAGTCGGCTAGCGGGAGAGGGGAGCAGTACTTC,CASSESASGRGEQYF
TRBV15,.,once,TRBJ1-2,TGTGCCACCAGCCGAGTCTACAGGGACACTAACTATGGCTACACCTTC,CATSRVYRDTNYGYTF
TRBV7-3,.,.,TRBJ1-1,TGTGCCAGCAGTATGCTCCTTGGGGAGAGCACTGAAGCTTTCTTT,CASSMLLGESTEAFF
TRBV10-3,.,many,TRBJ1-1,TGTGCCATCAGTGATATGGAGAACACTGAAGCTTTCTTT,CAISDMENTEAFF
TRBV11-2,TRBD2,few,TRBJ2-5,TGTGCCAGCAGCATAGCGGGAGATGGGACCCAGTACTTC,CASSIAGDGTQYF